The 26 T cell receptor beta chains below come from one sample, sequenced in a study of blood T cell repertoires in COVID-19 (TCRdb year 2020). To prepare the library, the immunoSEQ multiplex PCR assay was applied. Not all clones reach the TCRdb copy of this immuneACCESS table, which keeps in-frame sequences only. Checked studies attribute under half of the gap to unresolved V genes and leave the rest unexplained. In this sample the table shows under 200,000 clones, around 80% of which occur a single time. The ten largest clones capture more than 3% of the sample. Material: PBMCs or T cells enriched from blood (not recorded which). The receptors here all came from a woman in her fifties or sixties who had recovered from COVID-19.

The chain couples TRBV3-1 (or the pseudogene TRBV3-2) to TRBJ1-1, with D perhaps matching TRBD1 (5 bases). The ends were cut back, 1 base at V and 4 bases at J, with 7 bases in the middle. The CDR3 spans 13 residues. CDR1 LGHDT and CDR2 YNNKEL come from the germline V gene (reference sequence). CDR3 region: CASSQGRGTEAFF. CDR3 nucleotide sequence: TGTGCCAGCAGCCAAGGGAGGGGCACTGAAGCTTTCTTT.

This CDR3 reads CASSVEELPYDEQYF. The CDR3 nucleotides are TGTGCCAGCAGCGTAGAAGAACTCCCTTACGACGAGCAGTACTTC. The chain links TRBV9 to TRBJ2-7; D is ambiguous. This CDR3 is built from 15 residues. Germline CDR1 and CDR2: SGDLS and YYNGEE. V lost 0 bases and J lost 5, with 15 bases in between. Filled out from reference TRBV9 and TRBJ2-7, the complete variable domain reads DSGVTQTPKHLITATGQRVTLRCSPRSGDLSVYWYQQSLDQGLQFLIQYYNGEERAKGNILERFSAQQFPDLHSELNLSSLELGDSALYFCASSVEELPYDEQYFGPGTRLTVT.

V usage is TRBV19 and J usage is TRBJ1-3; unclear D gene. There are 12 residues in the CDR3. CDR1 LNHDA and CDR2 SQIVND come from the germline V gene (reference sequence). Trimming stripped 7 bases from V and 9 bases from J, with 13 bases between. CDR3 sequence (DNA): TGTGCCAGTACCCCTCCCCCGGGCACCATATATTTT. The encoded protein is CASTPPPGTIYF.

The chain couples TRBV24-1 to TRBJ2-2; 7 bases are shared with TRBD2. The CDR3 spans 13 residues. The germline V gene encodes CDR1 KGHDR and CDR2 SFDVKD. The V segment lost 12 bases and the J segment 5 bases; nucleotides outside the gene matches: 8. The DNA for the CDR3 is TGTGCCGCGAGCGGGACGGGGACCGGGGAGCTGTTTTTT. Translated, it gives CAASGTGTGELFF.

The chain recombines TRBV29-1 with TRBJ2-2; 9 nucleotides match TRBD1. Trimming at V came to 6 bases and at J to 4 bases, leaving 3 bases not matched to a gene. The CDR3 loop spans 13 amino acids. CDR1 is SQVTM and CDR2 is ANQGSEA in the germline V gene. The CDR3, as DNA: TGCAGCGTCGGGACAGGGATCACCGGGGAGCTGTTTTTT. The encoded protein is CSVGTGITGELFF.

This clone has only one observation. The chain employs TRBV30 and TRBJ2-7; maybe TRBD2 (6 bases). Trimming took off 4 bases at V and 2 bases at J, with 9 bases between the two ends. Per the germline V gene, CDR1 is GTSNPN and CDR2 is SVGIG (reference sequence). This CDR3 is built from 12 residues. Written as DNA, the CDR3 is TGTGCCTGGACGGGACTTCCCTACGAGCAGTACTTC. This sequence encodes CAWTGLPYEQYF. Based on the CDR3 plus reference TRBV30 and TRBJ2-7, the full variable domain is SQTIHQWPATLVQPVGSPLSLECTVEGTSNPNLYWYRQAAGRGLQLLFYSVGIGQISSEVPQNLSASRPQDRQFILSSKKLLLSDSGFYLCAWTGLPYEQYFGPGTRLTVT.

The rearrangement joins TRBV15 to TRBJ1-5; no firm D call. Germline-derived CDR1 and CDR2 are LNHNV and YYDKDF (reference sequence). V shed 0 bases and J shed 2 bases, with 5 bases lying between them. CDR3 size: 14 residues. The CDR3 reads CATSRDRGNQPQHF. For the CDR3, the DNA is TGTGCCACCAGCAGAGATCGAGGCAATCAGCCCCAGCATTTT.

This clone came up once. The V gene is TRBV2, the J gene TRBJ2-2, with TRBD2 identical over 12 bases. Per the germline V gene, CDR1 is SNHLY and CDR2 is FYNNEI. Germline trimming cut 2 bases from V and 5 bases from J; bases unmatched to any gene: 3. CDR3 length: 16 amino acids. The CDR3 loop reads CASSESSGGATGELFF. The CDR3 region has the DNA TGTGCCAGCAGTGAATCTAGCGGGGGGGCTACCGGGGAGCTGTTTTTT.

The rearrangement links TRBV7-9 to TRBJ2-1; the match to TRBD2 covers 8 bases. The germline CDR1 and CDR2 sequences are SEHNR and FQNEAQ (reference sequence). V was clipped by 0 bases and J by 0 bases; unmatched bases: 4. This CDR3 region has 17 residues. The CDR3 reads CASSLARSGGSYNEQFF. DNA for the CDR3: TGTGCCAGCAGCTTAGCGCGGAGCGGGGGCTCCTACAATGAGCAGTTCTTC.

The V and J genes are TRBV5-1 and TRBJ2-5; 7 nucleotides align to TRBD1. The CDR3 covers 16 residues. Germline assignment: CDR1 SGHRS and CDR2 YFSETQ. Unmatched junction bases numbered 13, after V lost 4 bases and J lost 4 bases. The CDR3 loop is CASSRTLQGTVETQYF. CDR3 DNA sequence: TGCGCCAGCAGCCGGACTCTACAGGGGACAGTAGAGACCCAGTACTTC.

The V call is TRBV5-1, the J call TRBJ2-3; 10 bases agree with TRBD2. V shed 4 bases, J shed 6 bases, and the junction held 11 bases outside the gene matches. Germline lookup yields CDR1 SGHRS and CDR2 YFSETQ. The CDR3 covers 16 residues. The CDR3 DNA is TGCGCCAGCAGCCCTCCTTTAGCGGGGGGCAAGGATACGCAGTATTTT. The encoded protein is CASSPPLAGGKDTQYF.

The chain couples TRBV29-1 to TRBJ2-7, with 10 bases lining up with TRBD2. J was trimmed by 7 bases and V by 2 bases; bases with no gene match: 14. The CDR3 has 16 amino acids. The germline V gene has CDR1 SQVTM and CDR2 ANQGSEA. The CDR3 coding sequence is TGCAGCGTTGAAATTTGGTCGGGGACTAGCGTGGGAGAGCAGTACTTC. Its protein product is CSVEIWSGTSVGEQYF.

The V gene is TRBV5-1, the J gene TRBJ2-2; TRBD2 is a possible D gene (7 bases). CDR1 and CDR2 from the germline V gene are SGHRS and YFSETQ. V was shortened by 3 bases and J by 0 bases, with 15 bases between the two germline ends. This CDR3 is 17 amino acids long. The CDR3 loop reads CASSWGGDRTNTGELFF. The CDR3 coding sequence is TGCGCCAGCAGCTGGGGGGGAGACAGGACGAACACCGGGGAGCTGTTTTTT.

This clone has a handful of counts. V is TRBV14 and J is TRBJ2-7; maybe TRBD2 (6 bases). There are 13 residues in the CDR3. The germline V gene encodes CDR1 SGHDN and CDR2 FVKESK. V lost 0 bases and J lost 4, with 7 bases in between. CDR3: CASSQESGYEQYF. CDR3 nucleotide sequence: TGTGCCAGCAGCCAAGAAAGCGGGTACGAGCAGTACTTC. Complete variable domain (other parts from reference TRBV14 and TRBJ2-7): EAGVTQFPSHSVIEKGQTVTLRCDPISGHDNLYWYRRVMGKEIKFLLHFVKESKQDESGMPNNRFLAERTGGTYSTLKVQPAELEDSGVYFCASSQESGYEQYFGPGTRLTVT.

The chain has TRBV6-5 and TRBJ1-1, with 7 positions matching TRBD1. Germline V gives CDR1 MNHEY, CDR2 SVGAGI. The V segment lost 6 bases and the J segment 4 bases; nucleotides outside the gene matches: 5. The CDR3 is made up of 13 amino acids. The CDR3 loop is CASSSQGPTEAFF. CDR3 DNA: TGTGCCAGCAGCTCACAGGGGCCCACTGAAGCTTTCTTT.

CDR3 sequence: CASSLIPAGGPNEQFF. The CDR3 DNA reads TGTGCCAGCAGCTTGATCCCAGCGGGGGGGCCGAATGAGCAGTTCTTC. The chain has TRBV5-6 and TRBJ2-1, with 10 bases aligning to TRBD2. From germline, CDR1 is SGHDT and CDR2 YYEEEE. The ends lost 1 base at V and 7 bases at J; junction bases unmatched: 8. This CDR3 is built from 16 residues.

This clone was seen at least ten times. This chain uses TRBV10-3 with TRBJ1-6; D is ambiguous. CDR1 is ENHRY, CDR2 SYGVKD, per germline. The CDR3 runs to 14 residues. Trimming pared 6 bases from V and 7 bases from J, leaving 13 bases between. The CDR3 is CAIRSLAGNSPLHF. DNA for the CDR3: TGTGCCATCAGATCTTTGGCGGGGAATTCACCCCTCCACTTT.

CDR3: CASSLIWGQRKTQYF. The CDR3 DNA reads as TGTGCCAGCAGCTTGATCTGGGGGCAGCGGAAGACCCAGTACTTC. This chain uses TRBV5-8 with TRBJ2-5, with D perhaps TRBD1 (6 bases). Trimming cost V 1 base and J 6 bases, with 16 bases left between them. The CDR3 loop spans 15 amino acids. Germline V CDR1 and CDR2: SGHTS, YDEGEE.

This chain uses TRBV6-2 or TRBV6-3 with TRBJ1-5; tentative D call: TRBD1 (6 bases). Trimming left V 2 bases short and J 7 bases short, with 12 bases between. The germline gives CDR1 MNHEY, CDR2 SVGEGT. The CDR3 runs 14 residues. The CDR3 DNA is TGTGCCAGCAGTTACGCCAGGGGTAGGCAGCCCCAGCATTTT. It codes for CASSYARGRQPQHF.

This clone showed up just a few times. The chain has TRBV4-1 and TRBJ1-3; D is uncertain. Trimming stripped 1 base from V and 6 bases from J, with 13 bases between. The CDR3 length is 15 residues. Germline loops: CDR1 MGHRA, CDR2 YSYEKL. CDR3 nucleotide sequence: TGCGCCAGCAGCCAAGGGACTGGTAAACTAAACACCATATATTTT. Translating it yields CASSQGTGKLNTIYF.

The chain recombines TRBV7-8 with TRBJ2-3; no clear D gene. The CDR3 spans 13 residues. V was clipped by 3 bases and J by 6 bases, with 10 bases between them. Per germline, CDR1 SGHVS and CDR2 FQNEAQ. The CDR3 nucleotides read TGTGCCAGCAGCTTGCGGAATAGGGATACGCAGTATTTT. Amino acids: CASSLRNRDTQYF.

This CDR3 is CASSQGDRRLNTEAFF. CDR3 DNA: TGTGCCAGCAGCCAAGGGGACAGGCGGTTGAACACTGAAGCTTTCTTT. The genes are TRBV3-1 (or the pseudogene TRBV3-2) and TRBJ1-1; TRBD1 aligns across 8 bases. The CDR3 is made up of 16 amino acids. The ends lost 1 base at V and 0 bases at J; junction bases unmatched: 4. Looked up from germline, CDR1 is LGHDT and CDR2 is YNNKEL (reference sequence).

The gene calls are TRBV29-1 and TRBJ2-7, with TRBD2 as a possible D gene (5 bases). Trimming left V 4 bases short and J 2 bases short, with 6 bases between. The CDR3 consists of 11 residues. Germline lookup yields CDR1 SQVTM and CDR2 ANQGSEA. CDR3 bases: TGCAGCGTTGTCGGGACCTACGAGCAGTACTTC. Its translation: CSVVGTYEQYF.

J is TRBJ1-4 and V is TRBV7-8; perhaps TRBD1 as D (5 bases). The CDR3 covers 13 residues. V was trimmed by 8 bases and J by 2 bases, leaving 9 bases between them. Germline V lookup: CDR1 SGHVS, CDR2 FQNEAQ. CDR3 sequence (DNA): TGTGCCAGCCAACGGGGGACTAATGAAAAACTGTTTTTT. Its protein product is CASQRGTNEKLFF.

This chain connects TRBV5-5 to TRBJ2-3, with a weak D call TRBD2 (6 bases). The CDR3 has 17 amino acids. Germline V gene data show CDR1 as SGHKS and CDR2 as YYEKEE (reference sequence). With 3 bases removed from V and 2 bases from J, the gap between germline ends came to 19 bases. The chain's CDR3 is CASSSTRGLNPTDTQYF. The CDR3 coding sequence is TGTGCCAGCAGCTCAACAAGAGGACTAAACCCCACAGATACGCAGTATTTT.

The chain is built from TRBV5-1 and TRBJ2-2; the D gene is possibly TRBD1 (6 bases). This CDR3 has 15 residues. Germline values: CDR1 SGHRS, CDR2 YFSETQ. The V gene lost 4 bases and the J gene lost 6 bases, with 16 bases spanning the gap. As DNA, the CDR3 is TGCGCCAGCAGCCCCCTACAGGGAAATCCCGGGGAGCTGTTTTTT. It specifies CASSPLQGNPGELFF.